The text below deals with one T cell receptor beta chain. Its antigen is undetermined. This sample is part of a study of T cell responses to AZD1222 COVID-19 vaccine. The method was immunoSEQ multiplex PCR; TCRdb's version includes in-frame clones alone and lacks a portion of them. The table shows about 130,000 clones, with just over 85% occurring only once. Per the germline V gene, CDR1 is SNHLY and CDR2 is FYNNEI. V shed 6 bases and J shed 6 bases, with 14 bases lying between them. The CDR3 spans 13 residues. Study-level results: Baseline testing showed seropositivity in only a handful of AZD1222 recipients.

The genes are TRBV2 and TRBJ1-1; D possibly corresponds to TRBD1 (5 bases). The sample consisted of peripheral blood, taken on day 0 of MenACWY control vaccination. The TCR sequence derives from an adult in good health. CDR3: CASSWAGTAEAFF. The CDR3 DNA follows: TGTGCCAGCAGCTGGGCAGGGACGGCTGAAGCTTTCTTT.